Listed below are T cell receptor beta chains from one sample, sequenced in a study of T cells after yellow fever vaccination. TCRdb re-called the 5' RACE reads through MiXCR, storing one row per CDR3 protein. The table shows some 350,000 distinct CDR3 sequences, with 8.7% occurring only once. Source: PBMCs, taken on the day of the first yellow fever vaccination. The receptors shown here come from a man aged 18-30 years who received the YFV17D yellow fever vaccine. Each CDR3 is given with its conserved first and last residue. D genes are given only for firm matches. Clone size is stated in some rows and not others, as once, few, many or a class when expanded.

-,TRBV19,-,TRBJ1-2,CASSPPDREYYGYTF,TGTGCCAGTAGTCCCCCGGACCGGGAGTACTATGGCTACACCTTC
many,TRBV9,TRBD1,TRBJ1-1,CASSGGDTRGPTEAFF,TGTGCCAGCAGCGGGGGGGACACGAGGGGGCCCACTGAAGCTTTCTTT
-,TRBV4-3,TRBD2,TRBJ2-7,CASSQEGGTSGGAYEQYF,TGCGCCAGCAGCCAAGAAGGGGGAACTAGCGGGGGGGCTTACGAGCAGTACTTC
-,TRBV7-2,TRBD1,TRBJ1-2,CASSRGQGEIGYTF,TGTGCCAGCAGCAGAGGACAGGGGGAAATTGGCTACACCTTC
many,TRBV9,TRBD2,TRBJ2-5,CASSVGTSGQETQYF,TGTGCCAGCAGCGTAGGGACTAGCGGCCAAGAGACCCAGTACTTC
few,TRBV29-1,TRBD1,TRBJ1-2,CSVLRGQGADYGYTF,TGCAGCGTCCTCCGAGGACAGGGGGCGGACTATGGCTACACCTTC
few,TRBV5-6,-,TRBJ1-4,CASRHFTANEKLFF,TGTGCCAGCAGACACTTTACGGCAAATGAAAAACTGTTTTTT
-,TRBV4-3,-,TRBJ2-7,CASSQGSWGPYEQYF,TGCGCCAGCAGCCAAGGTTCCTGGGGTCCCTACGAGCAGTACTTC
-,TRBV5-1,-,TRBJ1-5,CASSLVGNLNQPQHF,TGCGCCAGCAGCTTGGTAGGGAATCTGAATCAGCCCCAGCATTTT
-,TRBV20-1,-,TRBJ1-2,CSATAPNYGYTF,TGCAGTGCTACGGCACCTAACTATGGCTACACCTTC
-,TRBV7-2,-,TRBJ2-1,CASSIPGGSGEQFF,TGTGCCAGCAGCATCCCGGGGGGCTCCGGGGAGCAGTTCTTC
-,TRBV12-3/TRBV12-4,TRBD2,TRBJ2-5,CASSLAGGLQGTQYF,TGTGCCAGCAGTCTAGCGGGGGGCCTCCAGGGGACCCAGTACTTC
few,TRBV30,-,TRBJ2-7,CAWSSGRSSYERYF,TGTGCCTGGAGTAGTGGACGGAGCTCCTACGAGCGGTACTTC
-,TRBV7-2,-,TRBJ2-1,CASSLEGGLGQFF,TGTGCCAGCAGCTTAGAGGGGGGGCTTGGGCAGTTCTTC
-,TRBV7-2,-,TRBJ2-3,CASSARPQGRLDTQYF,TGTGCCAGCAGCGCCCGGCCCCAGGGACGATTGGATACGCAGTATTTT
-,TRBV5-1,-,TRBJ1-1,CASSLISENTEAFF,TGCGCCAGCAGCTTGATATCAGAGAACACTGAAGCTTTCTTT
many,TRBV15,-,TRBJ2-5,CATSRDIETQYF,TGTGCCACCAGCAGAGATATTGAAACCCAGTACTTC
few,TRBV4-3,-,TRBJ2-3,CASSPDRGSQGTQYF,TGCGCCAGCAGCCCGGACAGAGGTTCACAAGGCACGCAGTATTTT
-,TRBV2,TRBD1,TRBJ1-6,CASRRDRGWSPLHF,TGTGCCAGCAGGAGGGACAGGGGATGGTCACCCCTCCACTTT
few,TRBV7-2,TRBD2,TRBJ2-1,CASSLRYAGGPNEQFF,TGTGCCAGCAGTCTCCGTTACGCGGGGGGCCCTAATGAGCAGTTCTTC
-,TRBV27,TRBD2,TRBJ2-5,CASSLKGGLAGYVETQYF,TGTGCCAGCAGTTTAAAAGGGGGACTAGCGGGGTATGTGGAGACCCAGTACTTC
few,TRBV11-2,-,TRBJ2-3,CASRDPPWTGTTDTQYF,TGTGCCAGCAGAGATCCACCTTGGACGGGAACTACAGATACGCAGTATTTT
-,TRBV3-1,TRBD1,TRBJ1-5,CASSPDRNSNQPQHF,TGTGCCAGCAGCCCGGACAGGAATAGCAATCAGCCCCAGCATTTT
-,TRBV14,-,TRBJ2-3,CASSRNQRDTQYF,TGTGCCAGCAGCCGAAACCAGAGGGATACGCAGTATTTT
many,TRBV20-1,TRBD2,TRBJ2-1,CSAGLAGGPNEQFF,TGCAGTGCCGGACTAGCGGGGGGGCCAAATGAGCAGTTCTTC
-,TRBV20-1,-,TRBJ1-2,CNASGRNGYTF,TGCAATGCCTCGGGGAGGAATGGCTACACCTTC
-,TRBV18,-,TRBJ1-6,CASSGTVGLNSPLHF,TGTGCCAGCTCGGGAACGGTGGGTCTGAATTCACCCCTCCACTTT
-,TRBV7-6,-,TRBJ2-1,CASSLEAGGEYNEQFF,TGTGCCAGCAGCTTAGAGGCCGGGGGAGAATACAATGAGCAGTTCTTC
few,TRBV18,-,TRBJ2-5,CASSPGLFQETQYF,TGTGCCAGCTCACCGGGGCTTTTCCAAGAGACCCAGTACTTC
-,TRBV6-4,-,TRBJ2-5,CASSEDRQETQHF,TGTGCCAGCAGTGAGGACCGCCAAGAGACCCAGCACTTC
-,TRBV4-1,TRBD2,TRBJ2-1,CASSQVLASGGYEQFF,TGCGCCAGCAGCCAAGTGTTGGCTAGCGGGGGCTATGAGCAGTTCTTC
-,TRBV11-2,TRBD2,TRBJ2-1,CASSFTSGSYNKQFF,TGTGCCAGTAGTTTTACTAGCGGGTCCTACAATAAGCAGTTCTTC
-,TRBV4-2,-,TRBJ2-7,CASSLNGPSDYEQYF,TGTGCCAGCAGCCTTAATGGACCGTCGGACTACGAGCAGTACTTC
many,TRBV3-1,-,TRBJ2-3,CASSQEYRGTQYF,TGTGCCAGCAGCCAAGAATATCGGGGTACGCAGTATTTT
-,TRBV4-1,TRBD2,TRBJ2-1,CASSQEGEGGYNEQFF,TGCGCCAGCAGCCAAGAAGGGGAGGGAGGGTACAATGAGCAGTTCTTC
many,TRBV29-1,TRBD1,TRBJ2-5,CSVEFFDRADQETQYF,TGCAGCGTTGAATTTTTTGACAGGGCCGATCAAGAGACCCAGTACTTC
few,TRBV29-1,-,TRBJ2-1,CSGGSNEQFF,TGCAGCGGGGGATCCAATGAGCAGTTCTTC
-,TRBV4-3,TRBD2,TRBJ2-2,CASSQDQTSGSNTGELFF,TGCGCCAGCAGCCAAGACCAGACTAGCGGGTCAAACACCGGGGAGCTGTTTTTT
many,TRBV4-1,-,TRBJ2-5,CASSQEGGPNFQETQYF,TGCGCCAGCAGCCAAGAAGGCGGGCCCAACTTCCAAGAGACCCAGTACTTC
few,TRBV9,TRBD2,TRBJ2-5,CASSVSGSGGWETQYF,TGTGCCAGCAGCGTATCGGGTAGCGGGGGTTGGGAGACCCAGTACTTC
-,TRBV23-1,-,TRBJ1-5,CASSQSWAADQPQHF,TGCGCCAGCAGTCAATCATGGGCGGCAGATCAGCCCCAGCATTTT
-,TRBV10-3,-,TRBJ1-3,CAISEGRNTIYF,TGTGCCATCAGTGAGGGGAGAAACACCATATATTTT